This TCR beta chain was captured by sequencing in a study of blood T cell repertoires in COVID-19 (dated by TCRdb to 2019 to 2021). Looking at the study overall: Samples covering the acute and convalescent phases of COVID-19 were provided by collaborators in the United States, Italy and Spain. The prospective study material was composed of cDNA or gDNA derived from T cells, B-cell-depleted T cells, or PBMCs. Sample metadata almost always included a de-identified subject ID, COVID-19 status, age in years and sex. HLA class I and class II types, where available, came from metadata supplied by the sample provider rather than from assay-based typing. The repertoires were made available in a free public database intended to serve as a resource for research on the immune response to SARS-CoV-2. Deeply sampled blood TCRbeta repertoires from subjects exposed to, actively infected with, or recovered from COVID-19 were included in the dataset. Samples were obtained from the ongoing ImmuneRACE study (first 160 participants) and from some 1,300 subjects provided by 6 global collaborators.

Enrolling through a virtual design, the prospective study's participants ranged in age from about 18 to 100 years and lived across 24 United States geographic areas. Cohort assignment in the prospective study relied on participant-reported clinical history from a screening survey and a study questionnaire. Exposed participants had been in contact, within 2 weeks of entering the study, with a person who had a PCR-confirmed or clinician-diagnosed case of COVID-19. Mobile phlebotomists in the prospective study collected whole blood, serum and a nasopharyngeal or oropharyngeal swab from every participant. Participants in the prospective study had the option to provide additional blood draws and questionnaires over a roughly two-month period. Blood samples from the prospective study were shipped frozen or at room temperature prior to DNA extraction. Broader findings and caveats from the paper: The amount of clinical and demographic metadata varied by source and participant and was provided uncurated.

TCRbeta CDR3 regions were amplified from genomic DNA using the immunoSEQ Assay, a bias-controlled multiplex PCR. The authors' analysis ran thus. Within the assay, amplification of reference gene primers was used to estimate how many nucleated cells each sample contained. Sequence reads were collapsed and filtered to measure the absolute abundance of every unique TCRbeta CDR3 rearrangement. For each sample, productive Simpson clonality was calculated as the square root of Simpson's diversity index across productive rearrangements. Entries here come from immuneACCESS through TCRdb and include only in-frame sequences with V and J called. Some clones fail to appear in such tables; in the studies checked, an unresolved V gene covers under half of the shortfall, and the cause of the remainder is unknown. V and J calls and clone size are given by that table; D and trimming were obtained from the DNA. The sample table lists around 330,000 clones, 85% of them with a count of one. In total, the top ten clones hold 1.9% of the sample.

A word on this clone: Its cognate antigen has yet to be identified. No qualities accompany the bases; no much larger clone lies one base away.

The sample taken for sequencing was PBMCs or T cells enriched from blood (not recorded which). This clonotype originated in a woman in her twenties or thirties who had been exposed to COVID-19.

The nucleotides are TGTGCCAGCAGCTTGGCGGGACAGTTAGACACCGGGGAGCTGTTTTTT. This sequence encodes CASSLAGQLDTGELFF. The chain is made from TRBV5-4 and TRBJ2-2, with 7 bases aligning to TRBD1. Trimming takes 0 bases off V and 3 bases off J; junction bases not matched to a gene: 5. Based on the germline V gene (reference sequence), the CDR1 and CDR2 sequences are SGHNT and YYREEE. The CDR3 covers 16 residues, taking in both the cysteine and the phenylalanine. Here the CDR3 DNA is all that survives: 48 bases in frame from base 1.